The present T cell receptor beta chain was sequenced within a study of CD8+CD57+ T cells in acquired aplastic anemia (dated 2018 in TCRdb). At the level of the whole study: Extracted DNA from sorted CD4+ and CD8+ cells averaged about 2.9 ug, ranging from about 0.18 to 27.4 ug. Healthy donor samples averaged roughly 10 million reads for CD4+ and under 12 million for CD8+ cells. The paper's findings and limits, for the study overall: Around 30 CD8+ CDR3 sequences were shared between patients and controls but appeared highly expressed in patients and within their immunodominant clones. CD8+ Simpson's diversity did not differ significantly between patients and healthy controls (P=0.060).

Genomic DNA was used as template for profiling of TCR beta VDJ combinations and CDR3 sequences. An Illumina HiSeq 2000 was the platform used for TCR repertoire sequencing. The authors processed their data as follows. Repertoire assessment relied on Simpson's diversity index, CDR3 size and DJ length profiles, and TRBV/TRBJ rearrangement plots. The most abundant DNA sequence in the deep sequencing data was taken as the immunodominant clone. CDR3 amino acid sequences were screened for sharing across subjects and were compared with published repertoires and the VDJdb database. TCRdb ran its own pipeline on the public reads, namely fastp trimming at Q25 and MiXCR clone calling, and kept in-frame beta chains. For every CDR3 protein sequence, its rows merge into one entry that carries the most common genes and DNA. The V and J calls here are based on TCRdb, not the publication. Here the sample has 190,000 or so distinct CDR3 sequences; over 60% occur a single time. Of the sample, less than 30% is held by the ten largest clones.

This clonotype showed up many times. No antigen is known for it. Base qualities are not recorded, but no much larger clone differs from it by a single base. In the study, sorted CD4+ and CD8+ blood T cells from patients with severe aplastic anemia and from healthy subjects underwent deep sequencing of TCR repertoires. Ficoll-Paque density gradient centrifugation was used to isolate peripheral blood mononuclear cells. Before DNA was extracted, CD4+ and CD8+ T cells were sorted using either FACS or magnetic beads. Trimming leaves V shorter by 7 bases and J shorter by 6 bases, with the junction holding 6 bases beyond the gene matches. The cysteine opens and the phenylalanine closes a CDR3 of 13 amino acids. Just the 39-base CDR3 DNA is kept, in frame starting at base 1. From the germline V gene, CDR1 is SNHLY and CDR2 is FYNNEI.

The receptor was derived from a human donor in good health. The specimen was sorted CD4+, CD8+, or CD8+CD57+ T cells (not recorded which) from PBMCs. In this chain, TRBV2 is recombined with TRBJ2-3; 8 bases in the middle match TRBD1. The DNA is TGTGCCAGCAATGGACAGGGTCTGGATACGCAGTATTTT. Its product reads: CASNGQGLDTQYF.